Listed here are 12 T cell receptor beta chains from one sample, sequenced in a study of neurological immune-mediated disorders. TCRdb ran MiXCR on the 5' RACE reads and lists one entry per CDR3 protein. The sample records about 54,000 distinct CDR3 sequences, more than 3% being singletons. The specimen was CD4+ T cells from blood. The receptors shown here come from a middle-aged woman with multiple sclerosis.

This clonotype was seen at least ten times. V and J are TRBV27 and TRBJ2-7; no definite D call. Germline V gives CDR1 MNHEY, CDR2 SMNVEV (reference sequence). This CDR3 comprises 11 residues. Deletions cut 4 bases from V and 2 bases from J, with 3 bases between. DNA of the CDR3: TGTGCCAGCAGTTCCCCCTACGAGCAGTACTTC. It codes for CASSSPYEQYF.

This clonotype was recorded at least ten times. The genes are TRBV5-1 and TRBJ1-1, with no clear D. Trimming stripped 3 bases from V and 0 bases from J, with 9 bases between. The CDR3 contains 14 residues. Germline lookup yields CDR1 SGHRS and CDR2 YFSETQ. The CDR3 DNA is TGCGCCAGCAGCTATCAGGTAATGAACACTGAAGCTTTCTTT. This translates into CASSYQVMNTEAFF.

Ten or more counts support this clonotype. The V and J genes are TRBV20-1 and TRBJ2-5; 7 nucleotides match TRBD2. With V trimmed by 0 bases and J by 5 bases, 9 bases remained unmatched. Germline values: CDR1 DFQATT, CDR2 SNEGSKA (reference sequence). This CDR3 contains 15 residues. The CDR3 DNA sequence: TGCAGTGCTAGAGAACCAGCGGGGCCGGGGGAGACCCAGTACTTC. Protein: CSAREPAGPGETQYF.

This clonotype was recorded many times. The chain carries TRBV7-9 and TRBJ2-3; 7 bases are a match to TRBD2. Trimming took 5 bases from V and 3 from J; bases not matched to a gene: 8. Germline V lookup: CDR1 SEHNR, CDR2 FQNEAQ (reference sequence). The CDR3 sequence is 15 residues long. The CDR3 coding sequence is TGTGCCAGCAGCCCCCAGGGCGGGAGTACAGATACGCAGTATTTT. This sequence encodes CASSPQGGSTDTQYF.

This clonotype was found many times. CDR3 in amino acids: CASLLFSDDTEAFF. DNA of the CDR3: TGTGCCAGCTTACTGTTCAGTGATGACACTGAAGCTTTCTTT. The rearrangement joins TRBV2 to TRBJ1-1; D unclear. V shed 8 bases and J shed 3 bases, with 16 bases lying between them. CDR1 SNHLY and CDR2 FYNNEI come from the germline V gene. This CDR3 contains 14 residues.

This clonotype was picked up many times. V is TRBV5-1 and J is TRBJ1-5, with 7 positions matching TRBD1. Germline lookup yields CDR1 SGHRS and CDR2 YFSETQ. V dropped 4 bases and J dropped 1; count of bases not matched to a gene: 11. The CDR3 extends over 17 amino acids. The CDR3 loop reads CASSLTPQGESNQPQHF. The CDR3, as DNA: TGCGCCAGCAGCCTGACCCCCCAGGGGGAAAGCAATCAGCCCCAGCATTTT.

V usage is TRBV2 and J usage is TRBJ2-2; D might be TRBD1 (5 bases). Between the trimmed V and J ends, which lost 4 bases and 3 bases, there was a span of 12 bases. This CDR3 has 15 residues. Germline V gives CDR1 SNHLY, CDR2 FYNNEI. The CDR3 protein is CASSVRMTDTGELFF. The CDR3 DNA sequence: TGTGCCAGCAGTGTTCGAATGACAGACACCGGGGAGCTGTTTTTT.

This clonotype was seen at least ten times. This chain connects TRBV7-8 to TRBJ2-5; D is unclear. The CDR3 length is 14 residues. The V gene's germline CDR1 is SGHVS and CDR2 FQNEAQ. V shed 1 base and J shed 1 base, with 7 bases lying between them. The CDR3 DNA is TGTGCCAGCAGCTTAGAGGGAATCCAAGAGACCCAGTACTTC. Translating it yields CASSLEGIQETQYF.

There are many counts of this clonotype. V is TRBV5-1 and J is TRBJ1-2; maybe TRBD1 (6 bases). Germline V lookup: CDR1 SGHRS, CDR2 YFSETQ. Trimming took off 4 bases at V and 4 bases at J, with 17 bases between the two ends. There are 15 residues in the CDR3. CDR3 amino acids: CASSPEGGISYGYTF. CDR3 sequence (DNA): TGCGCCAGCAGCCCCGAGGGGGGAATTAGCTATGGCTACACCTTC.

This clonotype was seen repeatedly, ten times or more. The chain combines TRBV12-3 or TRBV12-4 with TRBJ2-7; 10 bases line up with TRBD1. There are 13 residues in the CDR3. V was clipped by 6 bases and J by 5 bases; unmatched bases: 4. CDR3 coding DNA: TGTGCCAGCAGGGGACAGGGGAACCACGAGCAGTACTTC. It translates to CASRGQGNHEQYF.

This clonotype showed up many times. V gene TRBV12-3 or TRBV12-4 combines with J gene TRBJ1-3; 10 positions agree with TRBD1. Trimming removed 8 bases from V and 7 bases from J; junction bases left unmatched: 5. This CDR3 comprises 13 residues. CDR3 amino acids: CASGTGVINTIYF. CDR3 coding DNA: TGTGCCAGCGGGACAGGGGTGATTAACACCATATATTTT.

By its share, this clonotype is medium-sized. The chain carries TRBV10-3 and TRBJ2-7; 7 nucleotides match TRBD1. This CDR3 region has 12 residues. The J segment lost 3 bases and the V segment lost 10 bases, leaving 6 bases of the junction unmatched. Per the germline V gene, CDR1 is ENHRY and CDR2 is SYGVKD. The CDR3 DNA reads TGTGCCACCAACCAGGGGGTCTACGAGCAGTACTTC. Encoded protein: CATNQGVYEQYF.